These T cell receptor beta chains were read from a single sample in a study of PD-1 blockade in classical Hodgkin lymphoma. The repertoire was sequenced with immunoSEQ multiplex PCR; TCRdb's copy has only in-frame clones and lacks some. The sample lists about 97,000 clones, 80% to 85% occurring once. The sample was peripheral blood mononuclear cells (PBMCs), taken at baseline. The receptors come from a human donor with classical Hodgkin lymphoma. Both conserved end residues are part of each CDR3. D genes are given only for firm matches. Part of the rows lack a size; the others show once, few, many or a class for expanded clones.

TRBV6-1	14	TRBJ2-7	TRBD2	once	CASSDEGGRGEQYF	TGTGCCAGCAGTGATGAAGGCGGGAGAGGCGAGCAGTACTTC
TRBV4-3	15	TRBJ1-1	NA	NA	CASSQDLLGGRGLFF	TGCGCCAGCAGCCAAGATCTGCTGGGGGGAAGAGGGCTTTTCTTT
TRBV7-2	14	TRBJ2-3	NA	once	CASSLERRTDTQYF	TGTGCCAGCAGCTTAGAGCGGCGCACAGATACGCAGTATTTT
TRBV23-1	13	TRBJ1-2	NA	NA	CASSQLDIRGYTF	TGCGCCAGCAGTCAACTGGACATTCGCGGCTACACCTTC
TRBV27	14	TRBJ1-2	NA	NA	CASSSHGSYYGYTF	TGTGCCAGCAGTTCCCACGGCAGTTACTATGGCTACACCTTC
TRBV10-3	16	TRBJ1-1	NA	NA	CAISESRPGRKTEAFF	TGTGCCATCAGTGAGTCGAGGCCGGGAAGGAAAACTGAAGCTTTCTTT
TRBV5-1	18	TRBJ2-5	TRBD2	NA	CASSLEGSGIIFGETQYF	TGCGCCAGCAGCTTGGAGGGTAGCGGGATAATTTTCGGTGAGACCCAGTACTTC
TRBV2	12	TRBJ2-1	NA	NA	CASSPTGWGQFF	TGTGCCAGCAGTCCGACTGGATGGGGGCAGTTCTTC
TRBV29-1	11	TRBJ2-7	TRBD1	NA	CSVATGDEQYF	TGCAGCGTGGCGACAGGGGACGAGCAGTACTTC
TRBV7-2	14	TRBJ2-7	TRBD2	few	CASSPTSGSYEQYF	TGTGCCAGCAGCCCAACTAGCGGGAGCTACGAGCAGTACTTC
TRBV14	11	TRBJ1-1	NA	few	CASSQGPRAFF	TGTGCCAGCAGCCAAGGGCCCAGAGCTTTCTTT
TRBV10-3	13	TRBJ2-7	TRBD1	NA	CAITGTGGGEQYF	TGTGCCATCACCGGGACAGGGGGCGGCGAGCAGTACTTC
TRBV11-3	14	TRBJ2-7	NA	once	CASSPRDHSYEQYF	TGTGCCAGCAGCCCCCGGGACCACTCCTACGAGCAGTACTTC
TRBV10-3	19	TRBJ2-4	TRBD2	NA	CAISDPLVAGGLGRNIQYF	TGTGCCATCAGTGACCCACTCGTAGCGGGAGGGCTCGGGAGAAACATTCAGTACTTC
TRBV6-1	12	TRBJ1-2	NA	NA	CASSAQDYGYTF	TGTGCCAGCAGTGCCCAGGACTATGGCTACACCTTC
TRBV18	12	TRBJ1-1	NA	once	CASSPGPIEAFF	TGTGCCAGCTCACCGGGACCGATTGAAGCTTTCTTT
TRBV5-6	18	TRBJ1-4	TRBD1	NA	CASSLVSGTGQDYEKLFF	TGTGCCAGCAGCTTGGTTTCGGGGACAGGGCAGGATTATGAAAAACTGTTTTTT
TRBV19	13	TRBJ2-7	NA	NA	CASSLGLSYEQYF	TGTGCCAGTAGTCTCGGATTGTCCTACGAGCAGTACTTC
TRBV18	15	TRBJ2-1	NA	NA	CASSPRETGLQKQFF	TGTGCCAGCTCACCCCGGGAGACAGGCCTTCAAAAGCAGTTCTTC
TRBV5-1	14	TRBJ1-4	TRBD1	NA	CASSLQGGNEKLFF	TGCGCCAGCAGCTTGCAGGGGGGAAATGAAAAACTGTTTTTT
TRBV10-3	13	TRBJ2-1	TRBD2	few	CAITAGADNEQFF	TGTGCCATTACAGCGGGAGCGGACAATGAGCAGTTCTTC
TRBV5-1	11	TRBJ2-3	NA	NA	CASSLSDTQYF	TGCGCCAGCAGCTTGTCAGATACGCAGTATTTT
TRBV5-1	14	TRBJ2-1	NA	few	CASSLVGSGDEQFF	TGCGCCAGCAGCTTGGTCGGGAGCGGCGATGAGCAGTTCTTC
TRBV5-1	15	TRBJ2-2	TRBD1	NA	CASSGRQGLTGELFF	TGCGCCAGCAGCGGTCGACAGGGTCTTACCGGGGAGCTGTTTTTT
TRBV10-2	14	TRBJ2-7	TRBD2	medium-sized	CASGTSGRASEQYF	TGCGCCAGCGGGACTAGCGGGAGGGCCTCCGAGCAGTACTTC
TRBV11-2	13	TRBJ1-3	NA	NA	CASSSSSGNTIYF	TGTGCCAGCAGCTCCAGCTCTGGAAACACCATATATTTT
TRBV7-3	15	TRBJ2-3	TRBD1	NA	CASSDRDRGTDTQYF	TGTGCCAGCAGCGACCGGGACAGGGGTACAGATACGCAGTATTTT
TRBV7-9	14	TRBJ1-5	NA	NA	CASSLEGGNQPQHF	TGTGCCAGCAGCTTAGAAGGCGGCAATCAGCCCCAGCATTTT
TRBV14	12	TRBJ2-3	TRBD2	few	CATGLAGDTQYF	TGTGCCACCGGACTAGCGGGAGATACGCAGTATTTT
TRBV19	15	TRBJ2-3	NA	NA	CASSDQGRGTDTQYF	TGTGCCAGTAGTGACCAGGGAAGGGGCACAGATACGCAGTATTTT
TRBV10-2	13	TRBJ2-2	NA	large	CASSEFTTGELFF	TGCGCCAGCAGTGAGTTTACCACCGGGGAGCTGTTTTTT
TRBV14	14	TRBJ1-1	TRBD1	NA	CASSPDRGFTEAFF	TGTGCCAGCAGCCCGGACAGGGGTTTTACTGAAGCTTTCTTT
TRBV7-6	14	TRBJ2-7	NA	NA	CASSLEISSYEQYF	TGTGCCAGCAGCTTAGAGATAAGCTCCTACGAGCAGTACTTC
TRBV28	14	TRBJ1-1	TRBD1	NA	CASIGQGGIRAAFF	TGTGCCAGCATCGGGCAAGGGGGCATCCGTGCAGCTTTCTTT
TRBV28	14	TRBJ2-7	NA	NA	CASSLRGLNYEQYF	TGTGCCAGCAGTTTAAGGGGTCTTAACTACGAGCAGTACTTC
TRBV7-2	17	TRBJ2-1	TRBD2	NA	CASSPGLAISSYNEQFF	TGTGCCAGCAGCCCAGGACTAGCGATCAGCTCCTACAATGAGCAGTTCTTC
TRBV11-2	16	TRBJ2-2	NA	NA	CASSPRANDHVGELFF	TGTGCCAGCAGCCCCCGGGCCAATGATCATGTCGGGGAGCTGTTTTTT
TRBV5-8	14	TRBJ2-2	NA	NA	CASQRLGSTGELFF	TGTGCCAGCCAGAGACTAGGATCCACCGGGGAGCTGTTTTTT
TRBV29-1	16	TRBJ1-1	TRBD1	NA	CSVAGTGGEANTEAFF	TGCAGCGTAGCCGGGACAGGGGGCGAAGCGAACACTGAAGCTTTCTTT
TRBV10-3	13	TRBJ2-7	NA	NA	CTISRDTAYEQYF	TGTACCATCAGTCGGGACACCGCCTACGAGCAGTACTTC
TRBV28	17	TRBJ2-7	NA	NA	CASSSWSVAESSYEQYF	TGTGCCAGCAGCTCCTGGTCGGTAGCGGAGTCCTCCTACGAGCAGTACTTC
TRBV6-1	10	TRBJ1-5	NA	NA	CAGGRQPQHF	TGTGCCGGGGGAAGGCAGCCCCAGCATTTT
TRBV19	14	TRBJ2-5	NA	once	CASRAGGWAETQYF	TGTGCCAGTCGGGCCGGAGGGTGGGCGGAGACCCAGTACTTC
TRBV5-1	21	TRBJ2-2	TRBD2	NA	CASSLAALAGLSYLNAGELFF	TGCGCCAGCAGCTTGGCAGCACTAGCGGGATTATCATATCTGAACGCCGGGGAGCTGTTTTTT
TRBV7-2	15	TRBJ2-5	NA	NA	CASSIGQRGVETQYF	TGTGCCAGCAGCATCGGACAAAGAGGGGTAGAGACCCAGTACTTC
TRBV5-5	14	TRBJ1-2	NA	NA	CASSLVEGSYGYTF	TGTGCCAGCAGCTTGGTTGAGGGGAGCTATGGCTACACCTTC
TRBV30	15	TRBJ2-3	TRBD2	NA	CAWSLGLAGHDTQYF	TGTGCCTGGAGTCTAGGACTAGCGGGACATGATACGCAGTATTTT
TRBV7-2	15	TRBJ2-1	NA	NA	CASSQTRDLYNEQFF	TGTGCCAGCAGCCAAACCCGGGACTTATACAATGAGCAGTTCTTC
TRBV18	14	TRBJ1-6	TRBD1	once	CASSPEGQGTPLHF	TGTGCCAGCTCACCTGAGGGACAGGGGACACCCCTCCACTTT
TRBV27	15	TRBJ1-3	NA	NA	CASKGGPRSGNTIYF	TGTGCCAGCAAAGGGGGTCCGCGCTCTGGAAACACCATATATTTT
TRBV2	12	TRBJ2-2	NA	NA	CASREFAGELFF	TGTGCCAGCAGGGAGTTCGCCGGGGAGCTGTTTTTT
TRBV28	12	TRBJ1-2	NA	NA	CASRGAPYGYTF	TGTGCCAGCAGGGGCGCTCCATATGGCTACACCTTC
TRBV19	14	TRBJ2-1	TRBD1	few	CASTRDRGLNEQFF	TGTGCCAGTACCCGGGACAGGGGACTCAATGAGCAGTTCTTC